This T cell receptor (beta chain) was profiled in a study of T-cell memory formation after mild COVID-19. Overall study results and limits: Second-wave clones with a day 37 peak had unconfirmed SARS-CoV-2 specificity.

This clonotype has just a few counts. What it binds is not known. At one end the junction does not follow the germline gene, possibly because of a read error. The CDR3 covers 15 residues. Each CDR3 protein is one row after TCRdb ran MiXCR on the 5' RACE reads. The table lists about 55,000 distinct CDR3 sequences, 25% to 35% of them singletons, with roughly 43% in the top ten. The source of this sequence is a man in his late teens or twenties who had mild COVID-19 (a few samples of this study predate the infection). Cell type and time point are not known. The chain links TRBV12-3 or TRBV12-4 to TRBJ2-3; 12 nucleotides align to TRBD2. Sequencing used PBMCs or a T cell subset sorted from them (not recorded which). The CDR3 sequence: CASSLAGGPADTQYF. CDR3 nucleotides: TGTGCCAGCAGTCTAGCGGGGGGGCCCGCAGATACGCAGTATTTT.